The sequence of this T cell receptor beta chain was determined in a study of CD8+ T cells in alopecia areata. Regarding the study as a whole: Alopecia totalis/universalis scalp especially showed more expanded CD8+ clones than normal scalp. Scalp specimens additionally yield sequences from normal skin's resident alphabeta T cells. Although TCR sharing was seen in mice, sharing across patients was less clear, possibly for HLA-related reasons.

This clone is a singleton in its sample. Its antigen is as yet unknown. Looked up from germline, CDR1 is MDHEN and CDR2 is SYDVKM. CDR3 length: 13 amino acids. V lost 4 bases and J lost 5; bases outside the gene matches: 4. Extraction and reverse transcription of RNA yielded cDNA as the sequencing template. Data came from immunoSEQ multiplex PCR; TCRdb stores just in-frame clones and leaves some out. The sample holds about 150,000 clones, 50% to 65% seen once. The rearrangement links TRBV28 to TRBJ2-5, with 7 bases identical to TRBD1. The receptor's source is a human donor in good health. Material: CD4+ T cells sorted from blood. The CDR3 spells CASSSGTVETQYF. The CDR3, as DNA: TGTGCCAGCAGTTCGGGGACAGTGGAGACCCAGTACTTC. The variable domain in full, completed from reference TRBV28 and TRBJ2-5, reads DVKVTQSSRYLVKRTGEKVFLECVQDMDHENMFWYRQDPGLGLRLIYFSYDVKMKEKGDIPEGYSVSREKKERFSLILESASTNQTSMYLCASSSGTVETQYFGPGTRLLVL.